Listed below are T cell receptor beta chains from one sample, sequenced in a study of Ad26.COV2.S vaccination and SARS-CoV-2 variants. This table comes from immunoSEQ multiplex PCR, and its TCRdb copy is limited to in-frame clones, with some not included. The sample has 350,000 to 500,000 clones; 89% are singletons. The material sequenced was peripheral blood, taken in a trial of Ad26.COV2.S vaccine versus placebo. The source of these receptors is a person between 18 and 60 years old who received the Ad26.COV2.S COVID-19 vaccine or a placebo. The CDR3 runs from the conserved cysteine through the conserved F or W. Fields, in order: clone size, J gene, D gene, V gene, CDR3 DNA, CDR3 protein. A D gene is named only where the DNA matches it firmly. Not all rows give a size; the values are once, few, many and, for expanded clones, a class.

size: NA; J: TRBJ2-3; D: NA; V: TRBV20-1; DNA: TGCAGTGCGTACCGAACAGATACGCAGTATTTT; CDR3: CSAYRTDTQYF
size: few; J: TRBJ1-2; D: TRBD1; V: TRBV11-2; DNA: TGTGCCAGCAGCCCCCAGACAGGGGGTGGCTACACCTTC; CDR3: CASSPQTGGGYTF
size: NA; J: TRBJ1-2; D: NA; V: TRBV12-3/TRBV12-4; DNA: TGTGCCAGCAGTTTGGGGGAGTATGGCTACACCTTC; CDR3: CASSLGEYGYTF
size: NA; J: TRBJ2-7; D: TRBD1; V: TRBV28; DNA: TGTGCCAGCAGACCGGCCGGGACAGGTAACGACGAGCAGTACTTC; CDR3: CASRPAGTGNDEQYF
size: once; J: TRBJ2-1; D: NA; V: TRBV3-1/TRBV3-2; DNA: TGTGCCAGCAGCCCGAAGCGACGTCAGGGTGCCAATGAGCAGTTCTTC; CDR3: CASSPKRRQGANEQFF
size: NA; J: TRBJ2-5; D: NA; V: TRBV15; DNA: TGTGCCACCAGCAGAGATCCCGAGGGAGGAGAGACCCAGTACTTC; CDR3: CATSRDPEGGETQYF
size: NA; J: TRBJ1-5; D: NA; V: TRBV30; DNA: TGTGCCTGGACAGGGGCTTCAAGCAATCAGCCCCAGCATTTT; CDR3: CAWTGASSNQPQHF
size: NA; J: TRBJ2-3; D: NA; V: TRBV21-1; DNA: TGTGCCAGCAGTCGACGGAGCACAGATACGCAGTATTTT; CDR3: CASSRRSTDTQYF
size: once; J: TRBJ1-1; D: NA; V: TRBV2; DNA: TGTGCCAGCGGTACCGACAGGAACACTGAAGCTTTCTTT; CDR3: CASGTDRNTEAFF
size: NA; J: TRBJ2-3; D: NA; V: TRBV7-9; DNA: TGTGCCAGCAGCTTAGCGTGGGGAATCAACTACGATACGCAGTATTTT; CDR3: CASSLAWGINYDTQYF
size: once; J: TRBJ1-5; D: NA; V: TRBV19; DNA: TGTGCCAGCAGACCAGGCATTAATCAGCCCCAGCATTTT; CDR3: CASRPGINQPQHF
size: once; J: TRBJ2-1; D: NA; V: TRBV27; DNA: TGTGCCAGCAGTTTTGGACTCCATGCATCTGATGAGCAGTTCTTC; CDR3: CASSFGLHASDEQFF
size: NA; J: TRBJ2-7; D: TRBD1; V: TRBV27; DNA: TGTGCCAGCAGTTTTGACAGGGGCTACGAGCAGTACTTC; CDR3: CASSFDRGYEQYF
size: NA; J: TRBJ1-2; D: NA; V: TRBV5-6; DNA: TGTGCCAGCAGCTTGATTCGACCGTATAACTATGGCTACACCTTC; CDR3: CASSLIRPYNYGYTF
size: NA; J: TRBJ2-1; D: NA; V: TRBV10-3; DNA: TGTGCCATCAGAACCGGGGGCTCGCATGAGCAGTTCTTC; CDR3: CAIRTGGSHEQFF
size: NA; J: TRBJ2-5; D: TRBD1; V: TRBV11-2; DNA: TGTGCCAGCAGCTTAACGGTGGCAGGGGGCCCCCAAGAGACCCAGTACTTC; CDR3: CASSLTVAGGPQETQYF
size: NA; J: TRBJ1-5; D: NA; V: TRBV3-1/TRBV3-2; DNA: TGTGCCAGCAGCCAGGGGACCCTGAGGCATCAGCCCCAGCATTTT; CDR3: CASSQGTLRHQPQHF
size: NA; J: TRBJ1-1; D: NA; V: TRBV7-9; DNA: TGTGCCAGCAGCTTAGGACAGTCCCCCCGCGCTTTCTTT; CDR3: CASSLGQSPRAFF
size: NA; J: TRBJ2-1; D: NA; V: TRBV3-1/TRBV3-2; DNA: TGTGCCAGCACCCAATGGGAAGGTAACAATGAGCAGTTCTTC; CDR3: CASTQWEGNNEQFF
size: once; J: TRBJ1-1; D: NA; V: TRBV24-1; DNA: TGTGCCACCAGTACTGGGGACGCGAACACTGAAGCTTTCTTT; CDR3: CATSTGDANTEAFF
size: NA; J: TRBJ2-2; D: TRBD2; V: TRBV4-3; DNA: TGCGCCAGCAGTCAGACTAGCGGGAGGGCCGGGACCGGGGAGCTGTTTTTT; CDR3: CASSQTSGRAGTGELFF
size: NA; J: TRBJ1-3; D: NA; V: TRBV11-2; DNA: TGTGCCAGCAGCGACTTAGCTTCTGGAAACACCATATATTTT; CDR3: CASSDLASGNTIYF
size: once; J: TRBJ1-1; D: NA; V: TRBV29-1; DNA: TGCAGCGTGGGAGGGGGGTCGGTCACTGAAGCTTTCTTT; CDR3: CSVGGGSVTEAFF
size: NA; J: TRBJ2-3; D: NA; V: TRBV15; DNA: TGTGCCACCAGCCCAAGACTAAACACAGATACGCAGTATTTT; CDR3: CATSPRLNTDTQYF
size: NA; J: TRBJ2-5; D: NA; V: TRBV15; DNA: TGTGCCACCAGCAGAGATCGGAGGGAGACCCAGTACTTC; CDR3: CATSRDRRETQYF
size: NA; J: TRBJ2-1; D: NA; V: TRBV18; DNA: TGTGCCAGCTCACCACCGATGGGCAATGAGCAGTTCTTC; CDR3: CASSPPMGNEQFF
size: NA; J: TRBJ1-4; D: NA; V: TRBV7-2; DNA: TGTGCCAGCAGCCGCGCCGAGAATGAAAAACTGTTTTTT; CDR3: CASSRAENEKLFF
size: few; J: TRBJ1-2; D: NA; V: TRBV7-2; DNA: TGTGCCAGCAGCCAAGGGTGGGGCGGAGGCTACACCTTC; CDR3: CASSQGWGGGYTF
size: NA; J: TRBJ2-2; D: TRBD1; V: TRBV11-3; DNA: TGTGCCAGCAGCACCCGGGACAGGGACACCGGGGAGCTGTTTTTT; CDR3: CASSTRDRDTGELFF
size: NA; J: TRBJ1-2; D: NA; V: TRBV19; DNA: TGTGCCAGTAGTACATACCCACCGGGGGATGGCTACACCTTC; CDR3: CASSTYPPGDGYTF
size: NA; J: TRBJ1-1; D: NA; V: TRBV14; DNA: TGTGCCAGCAGCCAATATCGGACGGCGAACACTGAAGCTTTCTTT; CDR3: CASSQYRTANTEAFF
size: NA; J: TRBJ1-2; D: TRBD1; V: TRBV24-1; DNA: TGTGCCACCAGTGATCCCGACAGGGGATATGGCTACACCTTC; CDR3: CATSDPDRGYGYTF
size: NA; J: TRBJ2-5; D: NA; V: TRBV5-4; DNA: TGTGCCATCTCTCGACCGGAAGAGACCCAGTACTTC; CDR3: CAISRPEETQYF
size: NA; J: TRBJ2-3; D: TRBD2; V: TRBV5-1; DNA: TGCGCCAGCAGCTTGGCAACTAGCGGGAGGTCAGATACGCAGTATTTT; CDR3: CASSLATSGRSDTQYF
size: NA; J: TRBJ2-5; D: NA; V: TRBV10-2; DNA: TGCGCCAGCAGTGCTATGGGGGGGCTCCTCCAAGAGACCCAGTACTTC; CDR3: CASSAMGGLLQETQYF
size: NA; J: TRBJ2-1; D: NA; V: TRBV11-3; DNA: TGTGCCAGCAGCCCTCATTCCTACAATGAGCAGTTCTTC; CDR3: CASSPHSYNEQFF
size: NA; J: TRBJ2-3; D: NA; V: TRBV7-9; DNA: TGTGCCAGCAGCTTTTGGGATACGCAGTATTTT; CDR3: CASSFWDTQYF
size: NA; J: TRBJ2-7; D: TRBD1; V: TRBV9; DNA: TGTGCCAGCGCTACTGGACAGGGGGCCTACGAGCAGTACTTC; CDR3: CASATGQGAYEQYF
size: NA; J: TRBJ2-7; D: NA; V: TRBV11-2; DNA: TGTGCCAGCAGCGTAGAGGGATGGGGGGCAGTATCTGCCTACGAGCAGTACTTC; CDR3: CASSVEGWGAVSAYEQYF
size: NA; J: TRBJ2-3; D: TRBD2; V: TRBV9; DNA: TGTGCCAGCAGCCTAAGGACTAGCGGGTACACAGATACGCAGTATTTT; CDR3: CASSLRTSGYTDTQYF
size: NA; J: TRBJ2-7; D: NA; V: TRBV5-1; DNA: TGCGCCAGCAGCTCCTCTTTGTCGAGCTCCTACGAGCAGTACTTC; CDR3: CASSSSLSSSYEQYF
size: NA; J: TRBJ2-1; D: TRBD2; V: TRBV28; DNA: TGTGCCAGCGTCTCCGGGACTAGCGTTAACAATGAGCAGTTCTTC; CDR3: CASVSGTSVNNEQFF
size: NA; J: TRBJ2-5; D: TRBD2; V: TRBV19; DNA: TGTGCCAGTAGTATCCTTGCGGGAGAGGGGGAGACCCAGTACTTC; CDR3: CASSILAGEGETQYF
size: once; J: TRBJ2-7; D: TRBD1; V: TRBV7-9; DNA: TGTGCCAGCAGCTTCAGGGGGCCCCACGAGCAGTACTTC; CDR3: CASSFRGPHEQYF
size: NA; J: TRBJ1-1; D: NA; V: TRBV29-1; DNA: TGCAGCGTTGAACTTAGGCTGAGACTGACTACTGAAGCTTTCTTT; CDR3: CSVELRLRLTTEAFF
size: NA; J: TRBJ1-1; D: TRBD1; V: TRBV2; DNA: TGTGCCAGCATCAGGGGGATGAACACTGAAGCTTTCTTT; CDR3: CASIRGMNTEAFF
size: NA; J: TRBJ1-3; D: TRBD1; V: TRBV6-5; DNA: TGTGCCAGCAGTCACAGGGGCGACACCATATATTTT; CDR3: CASSHRGDTIYF
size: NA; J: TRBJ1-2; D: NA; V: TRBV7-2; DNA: TGTGCCAGCAGCTTAGCGCTCTGGGGAAATAACTATGGCTACACCTTC; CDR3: CASSLALWGNNYGYTF
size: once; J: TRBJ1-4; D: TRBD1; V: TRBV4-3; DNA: TGCGCCAGCAGCCAAGATGGATACGGCAGGGGGCGCGCAACTAATGAAAAACTGTTTTTT; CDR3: CASSQDGYGRGRATNEKLFF
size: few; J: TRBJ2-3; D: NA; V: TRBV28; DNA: TGTGCCAGCAGTTCCGGGACATCCCAAGGTGCAGATACGCAGTATTTT; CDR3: CASSSGTSQGADTQYF
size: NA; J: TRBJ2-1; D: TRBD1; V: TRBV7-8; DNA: TGTGCCAGCAGCCGGACAACAGGGGGCAATGAGCAGTTCTTC; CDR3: CASSRTTGGNEQFF
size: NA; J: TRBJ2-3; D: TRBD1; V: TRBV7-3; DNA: TGTGCCAGCAGCGACCTGGGACAGGGTATCGATACGCAGTATTTT; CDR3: CASSDLGQGIDTQYF
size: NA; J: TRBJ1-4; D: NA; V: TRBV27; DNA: TGTGCCCCCATTCTGGGGGCGACGTTTAATGAAAAACTGTTTTTT; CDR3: CAPILGATFNEKLFF
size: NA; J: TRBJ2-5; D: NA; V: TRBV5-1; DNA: TGCGCCAGCAGCTTGGTAGGTGGGGAGACCCAGTACTTC; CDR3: CASSLVGGETQYF